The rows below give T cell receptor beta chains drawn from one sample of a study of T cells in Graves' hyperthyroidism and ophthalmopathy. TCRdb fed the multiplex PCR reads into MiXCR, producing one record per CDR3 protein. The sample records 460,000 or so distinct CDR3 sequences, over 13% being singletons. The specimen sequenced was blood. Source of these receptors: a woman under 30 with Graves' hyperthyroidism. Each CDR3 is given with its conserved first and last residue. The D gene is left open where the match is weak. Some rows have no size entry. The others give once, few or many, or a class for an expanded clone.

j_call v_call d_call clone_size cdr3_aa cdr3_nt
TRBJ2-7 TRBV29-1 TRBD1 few CSAGTGHYEQYF TGCAGCGCAGGGACAGGGCACTACGAGCAGTACTTC
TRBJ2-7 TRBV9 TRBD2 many CASSDDWGLAGGEQYF TGTGCCAGCAGCGACGATTGGGGACTAGCGGGAGGAGAGCAGTACTTC
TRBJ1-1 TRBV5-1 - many CASSLATVVTEAFF TGCGCCAGCAGCTTGGCCACCGTAGTCACTGAAGCTTTCTTT
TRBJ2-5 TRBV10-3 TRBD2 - CAISEPGTSGTSGKETQYF TGTGCCATCAGTGAGCCCGGGACTAGCGGGACTAGCGGAAAAGAGACCCAGTACTTC
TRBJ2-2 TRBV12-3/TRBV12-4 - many CASSLQRVPNTGELFF TGTGCCAGCAGTTTACAAAGGGTTCCGAACACCGGGGAGCTGTTTTTT
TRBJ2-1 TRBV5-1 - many CASSLSTPALGYNEQFF TGCGCCAGCAGCTTGTCAACTCCTGCGTTGGGATACAATGAGCAGTTCTTC
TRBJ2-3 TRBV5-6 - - CASSLVGGDTQYF TGTGCCAGCAGCTTGGTGGGGGGTGATACGCAGTATTTT
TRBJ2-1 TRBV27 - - CASSPDSNEQFF TGTGCCAGCAGTCCGGATAGCAATGAGCAGTTCTTC
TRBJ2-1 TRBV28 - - CASTTGEISYNEQFF TGTGCCAGCACCACCGGCGAAATCTCCTACAATGAGCAGTTCTTC
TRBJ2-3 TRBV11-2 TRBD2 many CASSPRRLAGTDTQYF TGTGCCAGCAGCCCCCGAAGGCTAGCGGGCACAGATACGCAGTATTTT
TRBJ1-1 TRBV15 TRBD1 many CATSTLGDRGVNTEAFF TGTGCCACCAGCACCCTGGGGGACAGGGGGGTAAACACTGAAGCTTTCTTT
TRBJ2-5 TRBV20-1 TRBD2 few CSAGTSHPPETQYF TGCAGTGCGGGGACTAGCCACCCCCCAGAGACCCAGTACTTC
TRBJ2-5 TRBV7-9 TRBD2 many CASSSLGLADQETQYF TGTGCCAGCAGCTCTCTGGGACTAGCGGACCAAGAGACCCAGTACTTC
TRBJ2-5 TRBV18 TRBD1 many CASSPRTGIKVETQYF TGTGCCAGCTCACCCCGGACAGGGATAAAGGTGGAGACCCAGTACTTC
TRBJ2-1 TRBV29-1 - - CSVAPLYNEQFF TGCAGCGTTGCTCCCCTGTACAATGAGCAGTTCTTC
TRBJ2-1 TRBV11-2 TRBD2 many CASIGGRRYNEQFF TGTGCCAGCATCGGCGGGAGGAGGTACAATGAGCAGTTCTTC
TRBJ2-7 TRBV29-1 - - CSVEGLYPDLGSYEQYF TGCAGCGTTGAGGGCTTATATCCTGACCTGGGCTCCTACGAGCAGTACTTC
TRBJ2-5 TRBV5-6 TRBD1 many CASSSGGAETQYF TGTGCCAGCAGCTCAGGGGGCGCGGAGACCCAGTACTTC
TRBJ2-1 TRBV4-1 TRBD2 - CALLGPGGPPYNEQFF TGCGCTCTCCTCGGTCCGGGAGGCCCCCCTTACAATGAGCAGTTCTTC
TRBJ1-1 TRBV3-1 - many CASSLQGWNTEAFF TGTGCCAGCAGTCTGCAGGGGTGGAACACTGAAGCTTTCTTT
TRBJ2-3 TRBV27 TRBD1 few CASSSENWTGRDTQYF TGTGCCAGCAGTTCAGAAAATTGGACAGGGCGAGATACGCAGTATTTT
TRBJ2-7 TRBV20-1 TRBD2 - CSVQTSDSYEQYF TGCAGTGTCCAGACTAGCGACTCCTACGAGCAGTACTTC
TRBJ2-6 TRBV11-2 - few CASSTDTYSGANVLTF TGTGCCAGCAGCACGGACACCTACTCTGGGGCCAACGTCCTGACTTTC
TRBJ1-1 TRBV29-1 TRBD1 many CSVEDGDRETEAFF TGCAGCGTTGAAGATGGGGACAGGGAGACTGAAGCTTTCTTT
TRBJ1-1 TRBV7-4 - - CASSYERGAQWTEAFF TGTGCCAGCAGCTACGAGAGGGGGGCGCAATGGACTGAAGCTTTCTTT
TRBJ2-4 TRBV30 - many CAWSVLKNIQYF TGTGCCTGGAGTGTTCTCAAAAACATTCAGTACTTC
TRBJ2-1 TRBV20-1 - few CSARRDNFEFF TGCAGTGCTAGACGGGACAACTTTGAGTTCTTC
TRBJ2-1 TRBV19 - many CASSIAASAYNEQFF TGTGCCAGTAGTATTGCGGCTAGCGCATACAATGAGCAGTTCTTC
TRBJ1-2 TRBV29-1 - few CSVEVIGGVNYGYTF TGCAGCGTTGAAGTAATAGGGGGGGTTAACTATGGCTACACCTTC
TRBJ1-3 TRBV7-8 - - CASSLSSSGNAIYF TGTGCCAGCAGCTTATCAAGCTCTGGAAACGCCATATATTTT
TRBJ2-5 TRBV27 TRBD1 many CASSSDRSETQYF TGTGCCAGCAGTTCGGACAGGTCAGAGACCCAGTACTTC
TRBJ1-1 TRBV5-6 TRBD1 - CASSLRGRSEALF TGTGCCAGCAGCTTGAGGGGGCGTTCTGAAGCTCTCTTT
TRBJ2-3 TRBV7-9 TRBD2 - CASSSTLAGGTDTQYF TGTGCCAGCAGCTCGACTCTAGCGGGAGGTACAGATACGCAGTATTTT
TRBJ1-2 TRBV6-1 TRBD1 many CAAQGGVGYTF TGTGCCGCCCAGGGGGGGGTTGGCTACACCTTC
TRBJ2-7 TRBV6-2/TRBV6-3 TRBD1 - CASRNTRQGGFNEQYF TGTGCCAGCAGAAACACCAGACAGGGGGGGTTTAACGAGCAGTACTTC
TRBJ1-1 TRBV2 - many CASSSLWGRRNTEAFF TGTGCCAGCAGTTCTTTATGGGGCAGGCGGAACACTGAAGCTTTCTTT
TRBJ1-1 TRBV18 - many CASSPGGRNTEAFF TGTGCCAGCTCACCCGGGGGCAGGAACACTGAAGCTTTCTTT
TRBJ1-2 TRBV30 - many CAWSSRSNYGYTF TGTGCCTGGAGTTCACGGTCTAACTATGGCTACACCTTC
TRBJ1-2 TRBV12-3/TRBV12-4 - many CASSLPLGNYGYTF TGTGCCAGCTCCCTTCCGCTAGGGAACTATGGCTACACCTTC
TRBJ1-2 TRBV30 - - CAWSPGVAVGYTF TGTGCCTGGAGTCCCGGGGTCGCCGTTGGCTACACCTTC
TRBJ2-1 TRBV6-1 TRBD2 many CASSPASGSSYNEQFF TGTGCCAGCAGCCCGGCTAGCGGGAGCTCCTACAATGAGCAGTTCTTC
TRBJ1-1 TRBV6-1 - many CASSPAPREAFF TGTGCCAGCAGTCCCGCGCCCCGAGAAGCTTTCTTT
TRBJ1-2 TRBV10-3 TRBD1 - CAISPGGGQSRYGYTF TGTGCCATCAGTCCGGGGGGGGGACAGTCCCGCTATGGCTACACCTTC
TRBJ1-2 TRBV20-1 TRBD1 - CSGRQGSHGYTF TGCAGTGGCCGACAGGGATCCCATGGCTACACCTTC
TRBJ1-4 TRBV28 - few CATQGLNNEKLFF TGTGCCACCCAGGGACTGAATAATGAAAAACTGTTTTTT